These T cell receptor beta chains were read from a single sample in a study of blood T cell repertoires in COVID-19. Some clones are missing from TCRdb's copy, which holds only in-frame ones; the method was immunoSEQ multiplex PCR. The sample lists roughly 45,000 clones; about 91% were seen once. The sequenced sample consisted of peripheral blood. The receptors were gathered from a man aged 55-75 years with active COVID-19. Both conserved end residues are part of each CDR3. D genes are given only for firm matches. Clone size, where shown, is once, few, many, or a class for clones that have expanded.

V	D	length	J	size	CDR3	DNA
TRBV25-1	TRBD2	17	TRBJ2-1	NA	CASSESPSGRVGNEQFF	TGTGCCAGCAGTGAATCTCCTAGCGGGAGGGTTGGGAATGAGCAGTTCTTC
TRBV10-3	TRBD1	14	TRBJ1-1	NA	CAISGRDRGTEAFF	TGTGCCATCAGTGGTCGGGACAGGGGCACTGAAGCTTTCTTT
TRBV2	TRBD1	15	TRBJ1-2	NA	CASRPWDRGFYGYTF	TGTGCCAGCAGGCCTTGGGACAGGGGTTTCTATGGCTACACCTTC
TRBV24-1	NA	12	TRBJ2-7	NA	CATSDFNNEQYF	TGTGCCACCAGTGATTTTAACAACGAGCAGTACTTC
TRBV7-8	TRBD1	14	TRBJ1-2	NA	CASSLVSGGYGYTF	TGTGCCAGCAGCTTAGTGTCAGGGGGCTATGGCTACACCTTC
TRBV6-6	NA	12	TRBJ2-7	NA	CASSADSGEQYF	TGTGCCAGCAGCGCCGATTCCGGCGAGCAGTACTTC
TRBV7-9	TRBD1	15	TRBJ1-4	few	CASSLDRGDNEKLFF	TGTGCCAGCAGCTTGGACAGGGGGGATAATGAAAAACTGTTTTTT
TRBV10-3	NA	13	TRBJ2-3	NA	CAISLEFTDTQYF	TGTGCCATCAGTTTGGAGTTTACAGATACGCAGTATTTT
TRBV6-2/TRBV6-3	TRBD2	14	TRBJ2-1	NA	CASSYGVSGDAQFF	TGTGCCAGCAGTTACGGTGTTAGCGGGGACGCTCAGTTCTTC
TRBV7-2	TRBD1	14	TRBJ2-7	NA	CASSPMTGPYEQYF	TGTGCCAGCAGCCCGATGACAGGGCCCTACGAGCAGTACTTC
TRBV24-1	TRBD1	15	TRBJ2-7	NA	CATSDRTGGSWEQYF	TGTGCCACCAGTGACCGGACAGGGGGCTCGTGGGAGCAGTACTTC
TRBV6-5	TRBD1	13	TRBJ2-5	NA	CASLGGAWETQYF	TGTGCCAGCTTAGGGGGCGCCTGGGAGACCCAGTACTTC
TRBV7-2	TRBD1	14	TRBJ1-2	NA	CASSVGTGNYGYTF	TGTGCCAGCAGCGTAGGGACAGGGAACTATGGCTACACCTTC
TRBV19	NA	12	TRBJ1-1	NA	CASSTFNTEAFF	TGTGCCAGTAGTACTTTTAACACTGAAGCTTTCTTT
TRBV27	TRBD1	15	TRBJ1-4	NA	CASSSLGQSNEKLFF	TGTGCCAGCAGTTCCCTGGGACAGTCGAATGAAAAACTGTTTTTT
TRBV7-9	NA	16	TRBJ2-3	NA	CASSLVGAASTDTQYF	TGTGCCAGCAGCTTAGTTGGGGCAGCTAGCACAGATACGCAGTATTTT
TRBV4-3	NA	15	TRBJ1-1	NA	CASSQDFRENTEAFF	TGCGCCAGCAGCCAAGATTTTCGGGAGAACACTGAAGCTTTCTTT
TRBV4-1	NA	16	TRBJ1-5	NA	CASSQDPGTPNQPQHF	TGCGCCAGCAGCCAAGATCCCGGGACTCCTAATCAGCCCCAGCATTTT
TRBV15	TRBD1	17	TRBJ2-1	NA	CATSRDRTGKRPDEQFF	TGTGCCACCAGCAGAGACCGGACAGGGAAACGGCCCGATGAGCAGTTCTTC
TRBV29-1	NA	13	TRBJ2-5	NA	CSVEDRQPETQYF	TGCAGCGTTGAAGATCGACAGCCGGAGACCCAGTACTTC
TRBV5-1	TRBD1	14	TRBJ2-7	NA	CASSLMTGTYEQYF	TGCGCCAGCAGCCTAATGACAGGGACCTACGAGCAGTACTTC
TRBV28	TRBD1	17	TRBJ2-2	NA	CASTAAETGSVTGELFF	TGTGCCAGCACCGCGGCGGAGACAGGGTCAGTGACCGGGGAGCTGTTTTTT
TRBV16	NA	15	TRBJ1-6	NA	CASSAMGGTNSPLHF	TGTGCCAGCAGCGCAATGGGGGGAACGAATTCACCCCTCCACTTT
TRBV2	NA	14	TRBJ1-4	NA	CASNTQGSNEKLFF	TGTGCCAGCAACACACAGGGTTCTAATGAAAAACTGTTTTTT
TRBV28	NA	13	TRBJ2-7	few	CASSLGHVNEQYF	TGTGCCAGCAGTTTAGGGCACGTAAACGAGCAGTACTTC
TRBV28	NA	15	TRBJ1-1	NA	CASSYGSSMNTEAFF	TGTGCCAGCAGTTACGGGTCATCCATGAACACTGAAGCTTTCTTT
TRBV18	NA	12	TRBJ2-7	few	CASSPGGLEQYF	TGTGCCAGCTCCCCCGGGGGACTCGAGCAGTACTTC
TRBV5-1	NA	14	TRBJ1-1	NA	CASSTDMSGPEAFF	TGCGCCAGCAGCACCGATATGAGCGGCCCTGAAGCTTTCTTT
TRBV6-5	TRBD1	15	TRBJ1-1	NA	CASRLTYTGVGEAFF	TGTGCCAGCAGACTAACATACACAGGGGTTGGTGAAGCTTTCTTT